Listed below are T cell receptor beta chains from one sample, sequenced in a study of technical replicates of blood from a few donors. Data came from immunoSEQ multiplex PCR; TCRdb stores just in-frame clones and leaves some out. This table has fewer than 90,000 clones, around 94% appearing once. Sequences were obtained from T cells isolated from PBMCs. The receptors originated from a human donor in good health. CDR3s include the opening cysteine and the closing phenylalanine or tryptophan. The D gene is left open where the match is weak.

DNA: TGTGCCAGCAGCCCTCTGGTCCGGGTTGGCGGCTACACCTTC
CDR3: CASSPLVRVGGYTF
J: TRBJ1-2
D: .
V: TRBV7-9

DNA: TGTGCCAGTAGTAACACAGGGGGTAATCAGCCCCAGCATTTT
CDR3: CASSNTGGNQPQHF
J: TRBJ1-5
D: TRBD1
V: TRBV19

DNA: TGTGCCAGCAGCGATAGGGGACAGGGGGAGTTTGGGAACACTGAAGCTTTCTTT
CDR3: CASSDRGQGEFGNTEAFF
J: TRBJ1-1
D: TRBD1
V: TRBV7-6

DNA: TGTGCCAGCAACACGGGAAAGGGCACAGATACGCAGTATTTT
CDR3: CASNTGKGTDTQYF
J: TRBJ2-3
D: .
V: TRBV9

DNA: TGTGCCAGCAGGGGACAGGGTGTTGACGAGCAGTACTTC
CDR3: CASRGQGVDEQYF
J: TRBJ2-7
D: TRBD1
V: TRBV2

DNA: TGTGCCAGCAGCTTACAGACACTGTCCTCCTACGAGCAGTACTTC
CDR3: CASSLQTLSSYEQYF
J: TRBJ2-7
D: .
V: TRBV11-2

DNA: TGTGCCAGCAGCTTGACAGGTCCCCAGCATTTT
CDR3: CASSLTGPQHF
J: TRBJ1-5
D: .
V: TRBV7-2

DNA: TGCGCCAGCAGCTCGACAGGGAATCTTGTTCCCAATGAGCAGTTCTTC
CDR3: CASSSTGNLVPNEQFF
J: TRBJ2-1
D: TRBD1
V: TRBV5-1

DNA: TGTGCCAGCAGCTTTAGACTAGCGGGGGAGTCTCCCTACGAGCAGTACTTC
CDR3: CASSFRLAGESPYEQYF
J: TRBJ2-7
D: TRBD2
V: TRBV7-2

DNA: TGTGCCAGCAGGCCCCCCTCCGACAGGGAAGCTTTCTTT
CDR3: CASRPPSDREAFF
J: TRBJ1-1
D: .
V: TRBV13

DNA: TGTGCCAGTAGTTTAGTGAATGAGCAGTTCTTC
CDR3: CASSLVNEQFF
J: TRBJ2-1
D: .
V: TRBV6-1

DNA: TGTGCCAGCAGTGAAACGGACAGGGGTAACTATGGCTACACCTTC
CDR3: CASSETDRGNYGYTF
J: TRBJ1-2
D: TRBD1
V: TRBV2

DNA: TGTGCCTGGAACCGGGACAGGGTCACCTATAATTCACCCCTCCACTTT
CDR3: CAWNRDRVTYNSPLHF
J: TRBJ1-6
D: TRBD1
V: TRBV30